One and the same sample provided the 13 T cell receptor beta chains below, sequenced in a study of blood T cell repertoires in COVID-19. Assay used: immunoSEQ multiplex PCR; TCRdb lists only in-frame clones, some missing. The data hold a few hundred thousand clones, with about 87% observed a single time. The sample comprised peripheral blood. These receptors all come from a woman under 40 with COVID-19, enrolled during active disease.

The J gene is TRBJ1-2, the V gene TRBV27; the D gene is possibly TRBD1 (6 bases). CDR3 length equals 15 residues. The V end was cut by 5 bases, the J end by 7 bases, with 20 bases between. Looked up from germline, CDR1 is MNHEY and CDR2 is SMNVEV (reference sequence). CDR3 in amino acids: CASSLSRTAIGGYTF. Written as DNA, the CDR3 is TGTGCCAGCAGTCTCTCACGGACAGCCATTGGTGGCTACACCTTC.

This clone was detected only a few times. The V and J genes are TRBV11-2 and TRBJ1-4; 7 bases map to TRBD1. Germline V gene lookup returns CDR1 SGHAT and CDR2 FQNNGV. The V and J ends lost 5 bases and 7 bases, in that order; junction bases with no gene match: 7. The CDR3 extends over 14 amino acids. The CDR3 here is CASSLDRRSEKLFF. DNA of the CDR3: TGTGCCAGCAGCCTGGACAGGCGGAGTGAAAAACTGTTTTTT.

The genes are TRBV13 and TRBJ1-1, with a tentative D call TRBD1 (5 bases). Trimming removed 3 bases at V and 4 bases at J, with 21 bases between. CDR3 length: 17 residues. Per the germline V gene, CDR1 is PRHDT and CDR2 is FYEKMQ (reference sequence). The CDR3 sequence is CASSFGRGFLGGTEAFF. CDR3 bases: TGTGCCAGCAGCTTTGGAAGGGGTTTTTTGGGTGGCACTGAAGCTTTCTTT. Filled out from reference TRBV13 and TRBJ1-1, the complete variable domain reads AAGVIQSPRHLIKEKRETATLKCYPIPRHDTVYWYQQGPGQDPQFLISFYEKMQSDKGSIPDRFSAQQFSDYHSELNMSSLELGDSALYFCASSFGRGFLGGTEAFFGQGTRLTVV.

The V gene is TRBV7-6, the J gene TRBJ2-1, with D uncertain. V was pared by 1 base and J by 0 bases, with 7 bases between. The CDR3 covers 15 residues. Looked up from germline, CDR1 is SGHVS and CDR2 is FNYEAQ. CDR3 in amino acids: CASSLVTVSYNEQFF. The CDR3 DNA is TGTGCCAGCAGCTTAGTCACAGTCTCCTACAATGAGCAGTTCTTC.

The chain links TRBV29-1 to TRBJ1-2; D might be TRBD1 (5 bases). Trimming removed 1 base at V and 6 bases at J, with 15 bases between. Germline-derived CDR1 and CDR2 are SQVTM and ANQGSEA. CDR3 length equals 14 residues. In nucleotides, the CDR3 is TGCAGCGTTGAAGGCGCAGGGTCGGGGGATGGCTACACCTTC. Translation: CSVEGAGSGDGYTF. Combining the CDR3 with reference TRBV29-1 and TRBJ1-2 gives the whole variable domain SAVISQKPSRDICQRGTSLTIQCQVDSQVTMMFWYRQQPGQSLTLIATANQGSEATYESGFVIDKFPISRPNLTFSTLTVSNMSPEDSSIYLCSVEGAGSGDGYTFGSGTRLTVV.

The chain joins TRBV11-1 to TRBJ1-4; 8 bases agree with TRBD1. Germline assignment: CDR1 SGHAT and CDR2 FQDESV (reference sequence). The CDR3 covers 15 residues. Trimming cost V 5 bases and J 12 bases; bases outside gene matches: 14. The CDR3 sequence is CASSRSGTGQRELFF. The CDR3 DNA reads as TGTGCCAGCAGCCGATCCGGGACAGGCCAGCGGGAACTGTTTTTT. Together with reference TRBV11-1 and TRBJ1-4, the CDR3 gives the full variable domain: EAEVAQSPRYKITEKSQAVAFWCDPISGHATLYWYRQILGQGPELLVQFQDESVVDDSQLPKDRFSAERLKGVDSTLKIQPAELGDSAMYLCASSRSGTGQRELFFGSGTQLSVL.

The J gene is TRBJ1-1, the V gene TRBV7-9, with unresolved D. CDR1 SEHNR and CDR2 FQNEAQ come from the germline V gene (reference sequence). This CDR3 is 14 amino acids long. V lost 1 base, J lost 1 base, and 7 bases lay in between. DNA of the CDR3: TGTGCCAGCAGCTTAGGCCTAGGGAACACTGAAGCTTTCTTT. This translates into CASSLGLGNTEAFF.

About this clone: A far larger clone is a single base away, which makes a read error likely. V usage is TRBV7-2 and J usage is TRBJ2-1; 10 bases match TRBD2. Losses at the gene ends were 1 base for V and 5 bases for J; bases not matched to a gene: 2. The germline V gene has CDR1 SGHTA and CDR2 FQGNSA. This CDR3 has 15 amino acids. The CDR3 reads CASSLVAGGHNEQFF. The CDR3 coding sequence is TGTGCCAGCAGCTTAGTAGCGGGGGGTCACAATGAGCAGTTCTTC. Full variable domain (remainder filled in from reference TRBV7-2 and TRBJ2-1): GAGVSQSPSNKVTEKGKDVELRCDPISGHTALYWYRQSLGQGLEFLIYFQGNSAPDKSGLPSDRFSAERTGGSVSTLTIQRTQQEDSAVYLCASSLVAGGHNEQFFGPGTRLTVL.

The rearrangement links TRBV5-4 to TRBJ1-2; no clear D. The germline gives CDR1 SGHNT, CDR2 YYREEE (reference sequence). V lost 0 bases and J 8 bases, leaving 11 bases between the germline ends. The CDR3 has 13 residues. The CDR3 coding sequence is TGTGCCAGCAGCTTGGCGGACGCGGGGGGCTACACCTTC. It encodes CASSLADAGGYTF.

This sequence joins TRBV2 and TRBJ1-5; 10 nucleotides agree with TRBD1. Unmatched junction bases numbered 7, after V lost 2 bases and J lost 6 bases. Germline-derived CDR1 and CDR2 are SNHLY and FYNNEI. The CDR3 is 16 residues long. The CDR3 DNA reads TGTGCCAGCAGTGAATTGGACAGGGGGTTTGGTCAGCCCCAGCATTTT. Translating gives CASSELDRGFGQPQHF.

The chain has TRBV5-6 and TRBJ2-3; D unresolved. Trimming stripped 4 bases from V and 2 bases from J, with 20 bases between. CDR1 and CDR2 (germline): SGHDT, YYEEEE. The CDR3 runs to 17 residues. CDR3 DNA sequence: TGTGCCAGCAGCCGCTACGCGGCCAACCCTTACACAGATACGCAGTATTTT. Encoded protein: CASSRYAANPYTDTQYF.

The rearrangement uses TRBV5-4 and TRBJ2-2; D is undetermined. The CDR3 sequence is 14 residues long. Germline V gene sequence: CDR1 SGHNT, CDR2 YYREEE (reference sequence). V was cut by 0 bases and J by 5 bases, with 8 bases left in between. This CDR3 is CASSLEPETGELFF. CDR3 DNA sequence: TGTGCCAGCAGCTTGGAACCGGAGACCGGGGAGCTGTTTTTT.

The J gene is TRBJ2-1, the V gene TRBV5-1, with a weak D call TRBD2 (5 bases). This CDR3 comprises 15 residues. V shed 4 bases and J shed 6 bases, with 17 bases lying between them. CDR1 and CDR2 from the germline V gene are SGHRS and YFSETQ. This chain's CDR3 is CASSRRGISGNEQFF. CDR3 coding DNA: TGCGCCAGCAGCAGACGAGGGATCTCCGGCAATGAGCAGTTCTTC.